The present TCR beta chain was sequenced within a study of naive and memory T cell subsets. This clonotype was observed at least ten times. After CD4 positive bead selection, the CD4-negative fraction gave CD8 T cells. Cells stained for CD3, CD4, CD8, CD45RA, CD27 and viability were sorted into four CD45RA/CD27 subsets. An equimolar mix of two oligonucleotides served as the beta constant-region primer for TRBC1 and TRBC2. The ligated cDNA underwent four PCR rounds using SP2 and nested alpha and beta constant-region primers. TCRdb re-derived calls from the UMI-ligation and nested PCR reads in MiXCR, one entry per CDR3 protein. The repertoire holds 100,000 to 150,000 distinct CDR3 sequences, with 35% to 40% as singletons. Trimming shortened V by 1 base and J by 0 bases, and 10 bases separated the two germline ends. There are 16 residues in the CDR3. Germline V gene data show CDR1 as SGHVS and CDR2 as FQNEAQ.

The origin of this receptor is a human donor in good health. The sequencing input was central memory CD4+ T cells from blood. The chain employs TRBV7-8 and TRBJ2-4; possibly TRBD2 for D (5 bases). The CDR3 reads CASSLEGGLAKNIQYF. The CDR3 nucleotides are TGTGCCAGCAGCTTAGAGGGCGGGCTAGCCAAAAACATTCAGTACTTC.